This TCR beta chain was sequenced for a study of shared clonotypes between healthy human individuals (dated by TCRdb to the early 2020s). Some background on the complete study: The cohort included three men and a couple of women between 18 and 49 years of age. Blood TCR repertoires of roughly five healthy adults were deeply sequenced to estimate repertoire size and the extent of clonotype sharing between individuals. Different laboratories and diverse techniques were used to prepare libraries and sequence TCR repertoires, to increase sequencing depth and limit assay-specific biases. Each donor's leukapheresis produced roughly between about 0.9 and 9.5 billion PBMCs.

The donors were healthy, HIV-negative adults with no recently reported acute infections or vaccinations. Every donor was a Caucasian adult living in Nashville, Tennessee, USA. For unsorted samples, tens of millions of PBMCs were counted, and genomic DNA was extracted using the QIAamp DNA Blood Mini kit. Blood was obtained by leukapheresis, after which PBMCs were separated by Ficoll-Histopaque density gradient centrifugation and cryopreserved in liquid nitrogen vapor phase. Using the deep immunoSEQ assay, multiplex PCR amplified TCR CDR3 regions from genomic DNA. For each cell subset, the extracted genomic DNA was distributed evenly across all wells of several immunoSEQ 96-well plates, and each plate served as one replicate. For unsorted PBMC, roughly 0.3 ug genomic DNA, equal to approximately 30,000 T cell genomes, was loaded into each replicate PCR. Unsorted PBMC genomic DNA was sequenced across ten immunoSEQ deep assay plates. Purified libraries were quantified with a Qubit 3.0 fluorometer, sized on a Bioanalyzer 2100, and re-quantified with the KAPA Library Quantification kit. Every immunoSEQ 96-well plate was sequenced on a dedicated single-read 150-cycle Illumina NextSeq 550 flow cell. The published analysis was carried out like this. The immunoSEQ output contained only junctional sequences without quality scores, so filtering could not match that applied to full-length reads. To assign V/J genes and CDR3, sequences were annotated against IMGT germline references using PyIR, a Python wrapper for IgBLAST v1.9. Reads were filtered out if the reads had weak V/J assignments (E-value above 1e-6), no CDR3, stop codons, out-of-frame junctions, or ambiguous translated residues. A V3J clonotype was defined by an identical inferred V gene, J gene, and CDR3 amino acid sequence. Percentage overlap between repertoires was computed as shared unique clonotypes divided by the size of the smaller repertoire. Repertoire richness was assessed with RTK rarefaction, the Chao1 estimator, and Recon v2.1 estimates of unobserved clonotypes. TCRdb's version of the immuneACCESS table is confined to in-frame rearrangements and falls short of the full clone set. An unresolved V gene accounts for under half of the shortfall where checked; the remainder is of unknown origin. V and J calls and clone size are copied from that table; D and trimming were computed from the DNA. This sample lists about 460,000 clones; more than 70% were detected once. The ten largest make up around 12% of the sample.

V sheds 6 bases and J sheds 1 base, leaving 12 bases between their ends. CDR1 MDHEN and CDR2 SYDVKM are derived from the germline V gene. The cysteine opens and the phenylalanine closes a CDR3 of 14 amino acids. The only DNA kept is the CDR3, 42 bases in frame from the first base. Comment on this clone: What antigen it recognizes has not been identified. No base qualities exist here, and no much larger clone lies one base off it.

Overall study outcomes, separate from this receptor: Pairwise subsampling indicated that sequencing depth was expected to affect the degree of clonotype sharing among donors. Only blood was sampled, and tissue TCR repertoires likely differ from those in blood. The small number of donors limited the genetic and exposure-history diversity represented.

The chain links TRBV28 with TRBJ1-2; no D gene call is confident. The sequenced sample consisted of PBMCs. This TCR derives from a woman in her thirties or forties in good health. Some clones in this sample may be carry-over from other donors' samples. The base sequence is TGTGCCAGCAGCTACGGACGGAATAACTATGGCTACACCTTC. It specifies CASSYGRNNYGYTF.